This is a list of T cell receptor beta chains from one sample in a study of T cells in Graves' hyperthyroidism and ophthalmopathy. TCRdb analysed the multiplex PCR reads with MiXCR anew, one entry per CDR3 protein. The top ten clones hold about 35% of a sample with approximately 690,000 distinct CDR3 sequences, around 20% of them seen once. Input material: blood. These receptors were collected from a man aged 30 to 45 with Graves' ophthalmopathy. CDR3s include the opening cysteine and the closing phenylalanine or tryptophan. A D gene is named only where the DNA matches it firmly. Clone size, where shown, is once, few, many, or a class for clones that have expanded.

TRBV5-6	NA	TRBJ1-2	few	TGTGCCAGCAGCACCCGGACCCTGGGCTACACCTTC	CASSTRTLGYTF
TRBV19	NA	TRBJ2-1	few	TGTGCCAGTAGTTCTCTTTACGGGGCCTCTGACAATGAGCAGTTCTTC	CASSSLYGASDNEQFF
TRBV15	TRBD1	TRBJ2-3	few	TGTGCCACCAGCCTCCGGACAGGGCCAGATACGCAGTATTTT	CATSLRTGPDTQYF
TRBV11-2	NA	TRBJ1-1	many	TGTGCCAGCTTAGGGACGTACACTGAAGCTTTCTTT	CASLGTYTEAFF
TRBV7-9	NA	TRBJ1-1	many	TGTGCCAGCAGCCTGCAGGGGACCCACACTGAAGCTTTCTTT	CASSLQGTHTEAFF
TRBV30	NA	TRBJ2-3	NA	TGTGCCTGGAGTGTACACGGGTATGGCACAGATACGCAGTATTTT	CAWSVHGYGTDTQYF
TRBV4-1	NA	TRBJ1-3	NA	TGCGCCAGCAGCCAAGAAGTTCGAGGAAACACCATATATTTT	CASSQEVRGNTIYF
TRBV20-1	NA	TRBJ2-7	few	TGCAGGACCGGGCCCAGCTCCTACGAGCAGTACTTC	CRTGPSSYEQYF
TRBV6-2/TRBV6-3	NA	TRBJ2-7	NA	TGTGCCAGCAGAACCGCCCCGGCAGGGTTTATCTACGAGCAGTACTTC	CASRTAPAGFIYEQYF
TRBV5-1	TRBD1	TRBJ2-5	few	TGCGCCAGCAGCCCCGGAGGACAGGTTAAAGAGACCCAGTACTTC	CASSPGGQVKETQYF
TRBV7-9	NA	TRBJ2-5	few	TGTGCCAGCAGCTTAGCGCTCGGACACGTAGAGACCCAGTACTTC	CASSLALGHVETQYF
TRBV20-1	TRBD2	TRBJ2-1	NA	TGCAGTGCTAGAGAGGGCGGGAGGGCCGTCTTGGAGCAGTTCTTC	CSAREGGRAVLEQFF
TRBV6-2/TRBV6-3	TRBD1	TRBJ1-2	NA	TGTGCCAGCAGTCAAAACCTTGGGGACAGGGGGGGAGGCTACACCTTC	CASSQNLGDRGGGYTF
TRBV6-4	NA	TRBJ1-1	NA	TGTGCCAGCAGTGGTCAATGGGGGACTGAAGCTTTCTTT	CASSGQWGTEAFF
TRBV28	NA	TRBJ2-6	NA	TGTGCCAGCAGTGGAGGCCCCGGGTGGGGGGCCAACGTCCTGACTTTC	CASSGGPGWGANVLTF
TRBV7-2	TRBD1	TRBJ1-1	NA	TGTGCCAGCAGCCCCCGTTCGGACAGGGTCACGAACACTGAAGCTTCCTTT	CASSPRSDRVTNTEASF
TRBV30	NA	TRBJ1-2	many	TGTGCCTGGAGTGTAAGTCATGGCTACACCTTC	CAWSVSHGYTF
TRBV24-1	NA	TRBJ2-1	many	TGTGCCACCAGTGACGACACTAGGAGCTCCTACAATGAGCAGTTCTTC	CATSDDTRSSYNEQFF
TRBV11-2	NA	TRBJ1-2	once	TGTGCCAGCAGCTTAGATCTCGACACCGAGCTTTTAAGCACCTTC	CASSLDLDTELLSTF
TRBV9	NA	TRBJ2-5	few	TGTGCCAGCAGCCCGGGAACTGGTAGCCAAGAGACCCAGTACTTC	CASSPGTGSQETQYF
TRBV3-1	NA	TRBJ2-4	few	TGTGCCAGCAGCCAAGTTGCGGCGGGGGCCAAAAACATTCAGTACTTC	CASSQVAAGAKNIQYF
TRBV15	NA	TRBJ2-7	few	TGTGCCACCAGCAGAGTCGGTAGCGGTCCCTACGAGCAGTACTTC	CATSRVGSGPYEQYF
TRBV18	TRBD1	TRBJ2-5	few	TGTGCCAGCTCACGACTCTCAGACAGGGACCAAGAGACCCAGTACTTC	CASSRLSDRDQETQYF
TRBV29-1	NA	TRBJ2-5	NA	TGCAGCGCCGAAGCAGAGACCCAGTACTTC	CSAEAETQYF
TRBV20-1	TRBD2	TRBJ2-7	many	TGCAGTGCGTTTAGCGGGAACTACGAGCAGTACTTC	CSAFSGNYEQYF
TRBV28	NA	TRBJ1-2	NA	TGTGCCAGCATGATGAGGGGATCGAGTGGCTACACCTTC	CASMMRGSSGYTF
TRBV4-1	TRBD1	TRBJ1-2	NA	TGCGCCAGCAGCCAACCCCTGACAGGGTATGGCTACACCTTC	CASSQPLTGYGYTF
TRBV2	NA	TRBJ2-5	few	TGTGCCAGCAGTGACTTTGAGACCCAGTACTTC	CASSDFETQYF
TRBV5-1	NA	TRBJ1-4	many	TGCGCCAGCAGCTTGGGACGGCAGAATGAAAAACTGTTTTTT	CASSLGRQNEKLFF
TRBV7-9	TRBD1	TRBJ2-7	NA	TGTGCCAGCAGCTTATCGGACAGGAGAGCCTACGAGCAGTACTTC	CASSLSDRRAYEQYF
TRBV10-1	NA	TRBJ2-7	NA	TGCGCCAGCAGTGAAAAAGGGGTCGAGCAGTACTTC	CASSEKGVEQYF
TRBV19	NA	TRBJ1-5	few	TGTGCCAGTAGTATAGGACAGAACAATCAGCCCCAGCATTTT	CASSIGQNNQPQHF
TRBV5-1	TRBD1	TRBJ2-7	NA	TGCGCCAGCAGCCCCCGACAGGGACCGGCCGAGCAGTACTTC	CASSPRQGPAEQYF
TRBV27	TRBD1	TRBJ2-3	NA	TGTGCCAGCAGTTTATCTGCCGGGACAGTGAGCACAGATACGCAGTATTTT	CASSLSAGTVSTDTQYF
TRBV20-1	NA	TRBJ2-4	NA	TGCAGTGCTCGCGTCTTAGCCAAAAACATTCAGTACTTC	CSARVLAKNIQYF
TRBV7-2	NA	TRBJ1-2	NA	TGTGCCAGCAGCCAAGATTCCAGCCTCTATGGCTACACCTTC	CASSQDSSLYGYTF
TRBV28	NA	TRBJ2-2	NA	TGTGCCTGCAGTTTAATGTGGGACGTGAACACCGGGGAGCTGTTTTTT	CACSLMWDVNTGELFF
TRBV4-2	TRBD2	TRBJ2-2	few	TGTGCCAGCAGCCAGGGGACTAGCGGGAGAGGAGGGAGCACCGGGGAGCTGTTTTTT	CASSQGTSGRGGSTGELFF
TRBV6-4	NA	TRBJ1-1	few	TGTGCCAGCAGTGCCCCGGGGCGGGCTGAAGCTTTCTTT	CASSAPGRAEAFF
TRBV28	NA	TRBJ2-5	few	TGTGCCAGTCACAGGGGCGCGGGGGAGTACTTC	CASHRGAGEYF
TRBV6-1	TRBD1	TRBJ1-5	NA	TGTGCCAGCAGTACAGGGGTCCGGCCCCAGCATTTT	CASSTGVRPQHF
TRBV9	NA	TRBJ2-7	NA	TGTGCCAGCAGCGTAGATCCCATGACAGGAGACTCCTACGAGCAGTACTTC	CASSVDPMTGDSYEQYF
TRBV20-1	NA	TRBJ2-3	few	TGCAGTGCTAGAGAACTATACGCAGATGCGCAGTATTTT	CSARELYADAQYF
TRBV2	NA	TRBJ2-1	NA	TGTGCCAGCAGTGGGAGTAGTCGCCCCACAATGAGATGGCAGTTCTTC	CASSGSSRPTMRWQFF
TRBV4-3	TRBD2	TRBJ2-2	NA	TGCGCCAGCAGCCAAGGCCTCCTCACTAGCGGGGAGAACACCGGGGAGCTGTTTTTT	CASSQGLLTSGENTGELFF
TRBV12-3/TRBV12-4	NA	TRBJ2-2	few	TGTGCCAGCAGTTTGGGTTTCAGGGACAACACCGGGGAGCTGTTTTTT	CASSLGFRDNTGELFF
TRBV7-8	TRBD2	TRBJ2-5	once	TGTGCCAGCAGGAAGGAGCTAGCGGGAGGGCAAGAGACCCAGTACTTC	CASRKELAGGQETQYF
TRBV2	NA	TRBJ1-3	few	TGTGCCAGCAGTGGACACAGCTCTGGAAACACCATATATTTT	CASSGHSSGNTIYF
TRBV30	NA	TRBJ2-1	few	TGTGCCTGGAGTGGGGGGAGCTCGAATGAGCAGTTCTTC	CAWSGGSSNEQFF
TRBV28	TRBD1	TRBJ1-1	few	TGTGCCAGCAGTCCCGTGGGACAGGGGAACACTGAAGCTTTCTTT	CASSPVGQGNTEAFF
TRBV24-1	NA	TRBJ2-3	few	TGTGCCACCAGTGACCACAGGGACACAGATACGCAGTATTTT	CATSDHRDTDTQYF